The 14 T cell receptor beta chains below were found in one sample sequenced in a study of CD8+ T cells in alopecia areata. RNA was extracted and reverse transcribed into cDNA as the sequencing template. Using immunoSEQ multiplex PCR, the repertoire was profiled, and TCRdb retains in-frame clones only, with some absent. Of more than 95,000 clones listed, around two fifths are singletons. Sequencing was carried out using CD4+ T cells sorted from blood. Source of these receptors: a human donor with alopecia areata.

This clone was seen more than once but under ten times. V usage is TRBV7-2 and J usage is TRBJ2-1; TRBD1 aligns across 7 bases. The germline V gene has CDR1 SGHTA and CDR2 FQGNSA. CDR3 length: 15 amino acids. Losses at the gene ends were 6 bases for V and 0 bases for J; bases not matched to a gene: 5. CDR3 sequence: CASSKQGISYNEQFF. For the CDR3, the DNA is TGTGCCAGCAGTAAACAGGGGATCTCCTACAATGAGCAGTTCTTC.

This chain joins TRBV4-2 and TRBJ1-5; no definite D call. The CDR3 is 15 amino acids. V lost 2 bases to trimming and J lost 2 bases, with 10 bases between them. The germline V gene encodes CDR1 LGHNA and CDR2 YNFKEQ. CDR3 sequence: CASSQYSEGNQPQHF. CDR3 nucleotides: TGTGCCAGCAGCCAATACAGTGAAGGCAATCAGCCCCAGCATTTT.

The chain is built from TRBV29-1 and TRBJ2-1; perhaps TRBD2 as D (5 bases). In germline, CDR1 is SQVTM, CDR2 ANQGSEA. V lost 6 bases, J lost 8 bases, and 11 bases lay in between. The CDR3 sequence is 11 residues long. The CDR3 DNA sequence: TGCAGCGTCAAAAAGGGAGATGAGCAGTTCTTC. It codes for CSVKKGDEQFF.

The genes are TRBV7-2 and TRBJ2-5; no clear D gene. This CDR3 region has 11 residues. Germline CDR1 reads SGHTA; CDR2 reads FQGNSA. Between the trimmed V and J ends, which lost 5 bases and 5 bases, there was a span of 6 bases. The CDR3 DNA sequence: TGTGCCAGCAGCCCCGTCGAGACCCAGTACTTC. It specifies CASSPVETQYF.

The chain employs TRBV5-1 and TRBJ2-2; D gene unclear. This CDR3 has 15 residues. V lost 1 base to trimming and J lost 0 bases, with 7 bases between them. Germline V gene lookup returns CDR1 SGHRS and CDR2 YFSETQ. The CDR3 is CASSLPPPNTGELFF. The CDR3 region has the DNA TGCGCCAGCAGCTTGCCACCACCGAACACCGGGGAGCTGTTTTTT.

This clone was seen a single time. The chain recombines TRBV7-3 with TRBJ1-1; 7 nucleotides align to TRBD1. J was trimmed by 4 bases and V by 4 bases; bases with no gene match: 6. Germline CDR1 is SGHTA and CDR2 is FQGTGA. This CDR3 is 14 amino acids long. The CDR3, as DNA: TGTGCCAGCAGCTCGGGGACAGTGGGCACTGAAGCTTTCTTT. It translates to CASSSGTVGTEAFF.

This chain links TRBV29-1 with TRBJ2-7; 7 bases match TRBD1. Germline assignment: CDR1 SQVTM and CDR2 ANQGSEA. After removal of 6 bases from V and 9 bases from J, the junction contained 14 bases not matched to a gene. The CDR3 sequence is 13 residues long. In nucleotides, the CDR3 is TGCAGCGTAGAATCGACAGGGACGAAGGGGCAGTACTTC. Its translation: CSVESTGTKGQYF.

The chain joins TRBV11-2 to TRBJ2-3; D is unresolved. CDR3 length: 13 amino acids. V was pared by 5 bases and J by 4 bases, with 10 bases between. The germline gives CDR1 SGHAT, CDR2 FQNNGV. This chain's CDR3 is CASSRVFSDTQYF. CDR3 nucleotides: TGTGCCAGCAGCCGAGTGTTCTCAGATACGCAGTATTTT. Using reference TRBV11-2 and TRBJ2-3 for the parts outside the CDR3, the full variable domain is EAGVAQSPRYKIIEKRQSVAFWCNPISGHATLYWYQQILGQGPKLLIQFQNNGVVDDSQLPKDRFSAERLKGVDSTLKIQPAKLEDSAVYLCASSRVFSDTQYFGPGTRLTVL.

The V call is TRBV7-8, the J call TRBJ2-7; unclear D gene. The CDR3 is made up of 12 amino acids. Germline lookup yields CDR1 SGHVS and CDR2 FQNEAQ. Trimming removed 1 base at V and 6 bases at J, with 7 bases between. Written as DNA, the CDR3 is TGTGCCAGCAGCTTAGGTATCAGCGAGCAGTACTTC. Residues: CASSLGISEQYF. The full variable domain, rest sourced from reference TRBV7-8 and TRBJ2-7, is GAGVSQSPRYKVAKRGQDVALRCDPISGHVSLFWYQQALGQGPEFLTYFQNEAQLDKSGLPSDRFFAERPEGSVSTLKIQRTQQEDSAVYLCASSLGISEQYFGPGTRLTVT.

This clone was seen more than once but under ten times. The chain couples TRBV5-1 to TRBJ2-7; 7 bases line up with TRBD2. This CDR3 is 14 amino acids long. CDR1 SGHRS and CDR2 YFSETQ come from the germline V gene. The trim removed 4 bases at V and 0 bases at J, leaving 4 bases unmatched. The CDR3 is CASSLQRGSYEQYF. DNA for the CDR3: TGCGCCAGCAGCCTCCAGCGGGGCTCCTACGAGCAGTACTTC.

This clone has just a few counts. J is TRBJ1-5 and V is TRBV29-1; 9 nucleotides agree with TRBD1. The CDR3 consists of 12 residues. CDR1 is SQVTM, CDR2 ANQGSEA, per germline. Unmatched junction bases numbered 5, after V lost 7 bases and J lost 7 bases. CDR3 sequence: CSARTGEQPQHF. As DNA, the CDR3 is TGCAGCGCCCGGACAGGGGAGCAGCCCCAGCATTTT.

The table lists this clone with many counts. The chain joins TRBV7-2 to TRBJ2-2; 9 bases are shared with TRBD1. CDR1 and CDR2 (germline): SGHTA, FQGNSA. V shed 3 bases, J shed 5 bases, and the junction held 4 bases outside the gene matches. The CDR3 is 15 amino acids. DNA for the CDR3: TGTGCCAGCAGCTTGGGGACAGGGTCAACCGGGGAGCTGTTTTTT. Its translation: CASSLGTGSTGELFF.

The table lists this clone with a few counts. J is TRBJ1-5 and V is TRBV28; no firm D call. The CDR3 is made up of 16 amino acids. Germline values: CDR1 MDHEN, CDR2 SYDVKM. Between the trimmed V and J ends, which lost 6 bases and 4 bases, there was a span of 19 bases. The CDR3: CASRLSVRFGNQPQHF. The CDR3 bases are TGTGCCAGCAGGCTTAGCGTCCGGTTTGGAAATCAGCCCCAGCATTTT.

This clone was observed a single time. The genes are TRBV9 and TRBJ1-1; no clear D gene. The CDR3 is 12 residues long. Between the trimmed V and J ends, which lost 4 bases and 7 bases, there was a span of 11 bases. Germline lookup yields CDR1 SGDLS and CDR2 YYNGEE. CDR3 nucleotides: TGTGCCAGCAGCCGCCCCCAAGGTGAAGCTTTCTTT. Protein sequence: CASSRPQGEAFF.